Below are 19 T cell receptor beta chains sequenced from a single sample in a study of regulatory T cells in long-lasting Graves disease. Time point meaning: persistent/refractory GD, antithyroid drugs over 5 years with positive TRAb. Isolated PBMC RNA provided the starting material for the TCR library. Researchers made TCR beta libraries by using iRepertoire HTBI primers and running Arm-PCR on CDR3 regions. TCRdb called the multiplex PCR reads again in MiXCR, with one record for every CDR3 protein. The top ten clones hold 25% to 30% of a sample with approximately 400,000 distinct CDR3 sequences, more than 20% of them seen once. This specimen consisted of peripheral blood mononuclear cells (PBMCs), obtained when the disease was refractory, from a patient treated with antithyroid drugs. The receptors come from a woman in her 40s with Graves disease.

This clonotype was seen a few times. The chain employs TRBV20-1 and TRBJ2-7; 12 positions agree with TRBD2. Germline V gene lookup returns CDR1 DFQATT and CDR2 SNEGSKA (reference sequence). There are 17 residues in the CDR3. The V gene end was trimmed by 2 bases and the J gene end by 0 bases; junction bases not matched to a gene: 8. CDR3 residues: CSARFLAGGPSSYEQYF. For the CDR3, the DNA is TGCAGTGCTAGATTCCTAGCGGGAGGGCCGAGCTCCTACGAGCAGTACTTC.

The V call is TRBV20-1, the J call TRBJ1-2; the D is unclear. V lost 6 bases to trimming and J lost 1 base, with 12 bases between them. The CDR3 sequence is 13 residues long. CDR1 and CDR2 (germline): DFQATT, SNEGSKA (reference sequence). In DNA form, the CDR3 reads TGCAGTGCCCCAGTGGAGGGTAACTATGGCTACACCTTC. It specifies CSAPVEGNYGYTF.

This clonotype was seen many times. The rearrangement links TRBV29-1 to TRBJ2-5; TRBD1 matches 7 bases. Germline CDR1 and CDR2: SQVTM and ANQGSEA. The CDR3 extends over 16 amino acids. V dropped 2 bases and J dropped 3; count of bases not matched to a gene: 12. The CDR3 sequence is CSVELRLGQIEETQYF. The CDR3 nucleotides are TGCAGCGTTGAACTAAGATTGGGACAGATAGAAGAGACCCAGTACTTC.

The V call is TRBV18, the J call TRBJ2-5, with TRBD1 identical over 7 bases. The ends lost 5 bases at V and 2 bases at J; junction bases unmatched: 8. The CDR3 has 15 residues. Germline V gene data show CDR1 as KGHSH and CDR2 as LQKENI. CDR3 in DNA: TGTGCCAGCTCATCAAAGACAGGGCTACAAGAGACCCAGTACTTC. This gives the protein CASSSKTGLQETQYF.

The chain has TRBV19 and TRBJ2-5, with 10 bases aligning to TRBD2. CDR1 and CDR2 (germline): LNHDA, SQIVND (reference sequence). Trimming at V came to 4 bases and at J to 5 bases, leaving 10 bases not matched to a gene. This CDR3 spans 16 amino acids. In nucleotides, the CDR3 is TGTGCCAGTAGTAACCTAGCGGGAGAGGGTTGGGAGACCCAGTACTTC. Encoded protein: CASSNLAGEGWETQYF.

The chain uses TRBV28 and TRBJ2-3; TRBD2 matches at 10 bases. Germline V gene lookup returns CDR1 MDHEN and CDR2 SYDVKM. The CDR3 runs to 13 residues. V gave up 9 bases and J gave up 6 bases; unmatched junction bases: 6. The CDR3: CASVAGGLDTQYF. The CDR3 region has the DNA TGTGCCAGTGTAGCGGGAGGACTGGATACGCAGTATTTT. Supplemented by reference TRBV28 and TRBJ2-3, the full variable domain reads DVKVTQSSRYLVKRTGEKVFLECVQDMDHENMFWYRQDPGLGLRLIYFSYDVKMKEKGDIPEGYSVSREKKERFSLILESASTNQTSMYLCASVAGGLDTQYFGPGTRLTVL.

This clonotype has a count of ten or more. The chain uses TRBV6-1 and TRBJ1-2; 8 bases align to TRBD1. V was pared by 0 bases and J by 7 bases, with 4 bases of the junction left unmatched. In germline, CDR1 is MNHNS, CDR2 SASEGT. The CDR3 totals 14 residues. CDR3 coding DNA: TGTGCCAGCAGTGAAGCGGGCAGGGGGCTTGGCTACACCTTC. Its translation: CASSEAGRGLGYTF.

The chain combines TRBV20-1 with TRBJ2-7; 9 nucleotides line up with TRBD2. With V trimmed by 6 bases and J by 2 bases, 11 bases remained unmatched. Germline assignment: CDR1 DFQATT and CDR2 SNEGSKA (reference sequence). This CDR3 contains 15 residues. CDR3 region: CSALGTSGLTYEQYF. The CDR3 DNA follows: TGCAGTGCCCTCGGAACTAGCGGGTTAACCTACGAGCAGTACTTC.

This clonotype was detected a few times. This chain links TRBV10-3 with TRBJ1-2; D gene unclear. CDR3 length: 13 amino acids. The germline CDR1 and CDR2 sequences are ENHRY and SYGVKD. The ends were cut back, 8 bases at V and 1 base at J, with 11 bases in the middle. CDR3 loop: CAIFSEFNYGYTF. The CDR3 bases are TGTGCCATCTTCTCAGAGTTTAACTATGGCTACACCTTC.

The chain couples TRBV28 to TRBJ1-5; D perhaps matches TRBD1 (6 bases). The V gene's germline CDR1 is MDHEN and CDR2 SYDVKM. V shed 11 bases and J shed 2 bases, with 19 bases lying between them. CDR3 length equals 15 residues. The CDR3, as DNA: TGTGCCCCCCTCTCGGGGGGCCCTCGCAATCAGCCCCAGCATTTT. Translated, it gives CAPLSGGPRNQPQHF.

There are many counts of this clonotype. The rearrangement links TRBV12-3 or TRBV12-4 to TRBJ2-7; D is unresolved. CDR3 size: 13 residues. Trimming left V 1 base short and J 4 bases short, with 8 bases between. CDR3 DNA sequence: TGTGCCAGCAGTTTAGGAAGCCCGTACGAGCAGTACTTC. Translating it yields CASSLGSPYEQYF.

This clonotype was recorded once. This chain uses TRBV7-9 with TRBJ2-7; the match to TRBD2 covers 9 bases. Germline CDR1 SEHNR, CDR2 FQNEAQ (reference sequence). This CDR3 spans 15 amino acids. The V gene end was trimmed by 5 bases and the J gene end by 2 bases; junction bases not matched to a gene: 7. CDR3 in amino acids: CASSQTSGHTYEQYF. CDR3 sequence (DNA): TGTGCCAGCAGCCAAACTAGCGGGCATACCTACGAGCAGTACTTC. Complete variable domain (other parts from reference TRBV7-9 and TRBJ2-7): DTGVSQNPRHKITKRGQNVTFRCDPISEHNRLYWYRQTLGQGPEFLTYFQNEAQLEKSRLLSDRFSAERPKGSFSTLEIQRTEQGDSAMYLCASSQTSGHTYEQYFGPGTRLTVT.

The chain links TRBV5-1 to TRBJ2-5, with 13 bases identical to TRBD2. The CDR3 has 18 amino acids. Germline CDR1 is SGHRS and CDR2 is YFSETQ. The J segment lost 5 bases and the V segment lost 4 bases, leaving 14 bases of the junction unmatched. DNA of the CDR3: TGCGCCAGCAGCGGCGTCCCGGGACTAGCGGGAAAAGGCGAGACCCAGTACTTC. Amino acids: CASSGVPGLAGKGETQYF.

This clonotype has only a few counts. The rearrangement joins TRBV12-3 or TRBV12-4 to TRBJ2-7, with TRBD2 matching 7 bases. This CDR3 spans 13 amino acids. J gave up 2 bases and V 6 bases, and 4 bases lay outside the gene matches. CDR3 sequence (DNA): TGTGCCAGCAGCCGGGACTACACCTACGAGCAGTACTTC. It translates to CASSRDYTYEQYF.

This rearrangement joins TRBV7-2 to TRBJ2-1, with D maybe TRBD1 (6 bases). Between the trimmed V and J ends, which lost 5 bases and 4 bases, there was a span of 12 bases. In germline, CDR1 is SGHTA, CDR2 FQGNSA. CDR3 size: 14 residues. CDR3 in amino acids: CASSRDRIYNEQFF. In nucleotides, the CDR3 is TGTGCCAGCAGCCGTGACAGGATATACAATGAGCAGTTCTTC.

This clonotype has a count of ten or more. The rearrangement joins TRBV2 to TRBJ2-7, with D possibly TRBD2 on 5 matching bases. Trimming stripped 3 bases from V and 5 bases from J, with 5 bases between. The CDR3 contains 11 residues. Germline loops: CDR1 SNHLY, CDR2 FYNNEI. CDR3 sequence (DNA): TGTGCCAGCAGTGACGGGAACGAGCAGTACTTC. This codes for CASSDGNEQYF.

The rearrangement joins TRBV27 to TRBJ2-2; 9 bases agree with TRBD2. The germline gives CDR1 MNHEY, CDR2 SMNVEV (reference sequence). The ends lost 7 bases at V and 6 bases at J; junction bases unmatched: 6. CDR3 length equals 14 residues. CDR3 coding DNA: TGTGCCAGCAATCAAGCGGGAGGTTCCGGGGAGCTGTTTTTT. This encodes CASNQAGGSGELFF.

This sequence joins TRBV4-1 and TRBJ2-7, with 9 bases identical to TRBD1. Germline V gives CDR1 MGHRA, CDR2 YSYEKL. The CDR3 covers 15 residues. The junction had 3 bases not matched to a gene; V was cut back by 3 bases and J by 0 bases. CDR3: CASSQGTGSSYEQYF. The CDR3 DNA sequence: TGCGCCAGCAGCCAGGGGACAGGGAGCTCCTACGAGCAGTACTTC.

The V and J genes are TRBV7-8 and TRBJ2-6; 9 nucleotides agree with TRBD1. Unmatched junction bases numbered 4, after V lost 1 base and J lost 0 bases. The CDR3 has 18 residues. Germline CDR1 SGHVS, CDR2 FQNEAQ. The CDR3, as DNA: TGTGCCAGCAGCTTAGAATGGACAGGGGTCTCTGGGGCCAACGTCCTGACTTTC. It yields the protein CASSLEWTGVSGANVLTF.